This is a list of T cell receptor beta chains from one sample in a study of response to subunit inactivated influenza vaccine. TCRdb processed the RT-PCR reads anew with MiXCR; each CDR3 protein has one entry. The sample contains around 570,000 distinct CDR3 sequences, around 11% of which appear only once. These data were likewise used in another study, on T cells expressing NK-cell markers.

The specimen was PBMCs from blood, collected on the day of vaccination. The receptor set was obtained from a man between 50 and 59 years old who received an inactivated influenza vaccine. Both conserved end residues are part of each CDR3. The order of the fields is V gene, clone size, J gene, D gene, CDR3 protein, CDR3 DNA. A D gene is named only where the DNA matches it firmly. Not all rows give a size; the values are once, few, many and, for expanded clones, a class.

TRBV3-1	NA	TRBJ1-4	NA	CASSLPGTRATNEKLFF	TGTGCCAGCAGCCTACCCGGGACAAGAGCAACTAATGAAAAACTGTTTTTT
TRBV4-1	NA	TRBJ2-2	NA	CASSTLRGGENIRNTGELFF	TGCGCCAGCAGCACACTAAGAGGGGGGGAGAATATTAGGAACACCGGGGAGCTGTTTTTT
TRBV6-2/TRBV6-3	NA	TRBJ1-2	NA	CASSYSPRDGSYGYTF	TGTGCCAGCAGTTACTCCCCCAGGGATGGAAGCTATGGCTACACCTTC
TRBV28	many	TRBJ2-7	TRBD2	CASSLAGVTYEQYF	TGTGCCAGCAGCTTAGCGGGGGTAACCTACGAGCAGTACTTC
TRBV24-1	few	TRBJ1-1	TRBD1	CATSEIQGGPTFF	TGTGCCACCAGTGAGATACAGGGGGGACCCACCTTCTTT
TRBV20-1	NA	TRBJ2-7	TRBD2	CSASGLADYEQYF	TGCAGTGCTAGCGGACTAGCGGATTACGAGCAGTACTTC
TRBV4-3	few	TRBJ2-3	NA	CASSPPPEGGDPDTQYF	TGCGCCAGCAGCCCCCCCCCGGAGGGGGGAGATCCAGATACGCAGTATTTT
TRBV20-1	NA	TRBJ2-7	NA	CSARDHRGSSYEQYF	TGCAGTGCTAGAGATCATAGGGGCTCCTCCTACGAGCAGTACTTC
TRBV24-1	few	TRBJ1-5	NA	CATSEGRYSNQPQHF	TGTGCCACCAGTGAGGGCAGATATAGCAATCAGCCCCAGCATTTT
TRBV6-2/TRBV6-3	NA	TRBJ1-5	NA	CASSHTGTGPQHF	TGTGCCAGCAGTCATACAGGGACTGGGCCCCAGCATTTT
TRBV6-5	few	TRBJ2-3	TRBD2	CASSYRRLAGDADTQYF	TGTGCCAGCAGTTACAGACGACTAGCGGGGGATGCAGATACGCAGTATTTT
TRBV11-3	once	TRBJ2-5	NA	CASSSLEEETQYF	TGTGCCAGCAGCTCTTTGGAGGAAGAGACCCAGTACTTC
TRBV11-2	few	TRBJ2-6	NA	CASGRRGIGSGANSGANVLTF	TGTGCCAGCGGACGCAGGGGGATTGGTAGCGGGGCGAACTCTGGGGCCAACGTCCTGACTTTC
TRBV6-1	few	TRBJ2-7	NA	CASSSYQSYEQYF	TGTGCCAGCAGCTCGTACCAATCCTACGAGCAGTACTTC
TRBV7-3	NA	TRBJ2-5	TRBD2	CASSWGLQETQYF	TGTGCCAGCAGCTGGGGACTACAAGAGACCCAGTACTTC
TRBV5-6	NA	TRBJ2-6	NA	CASSPLRYSGANVLTF	TGTGCCAGCAGCCCGCTGAGATACTCTGGGGCCAACGTCCTGACTTTC
TRBV29-1	NA	TRBJ1-2	NA	CSVDPTGSGYTF	TGCAGCGTTGACCCTACAGGGAGTGGCTACACCTTC
TRBV9	few	TRBJ1-2	TRBD1	CAISVVSGGNYGYTF	TGTGCCATCAGCGTAGTTTCAGGGGGGAACTATGGCTACACCTTC
TRBV4-3	NA	TRBJ2-2	NA	CASSQLTGSATGELFF	TGCGCCAGCAGCCAACTAACAGGGTCGGCCACCGGGGAGCTGTTTTTT
TRBV10-3	many	TRBJ2-7	NA	CAISDRGATYEQYF	TGTGCCATCAGTGATCGAGGGGCCACCTACGAGCAGTACTTC
TRBV5-1	NA	TRBJ2-5	TRBD1	CASSLSTGGKETQYF	TGCGCCAGCAGCTTGTCGACAGGGGGCAAGGAGACCCAGTACTTC
TRBV20-1	few	TRBJ2-1	NA	CSARGSAETDTYNEQFF	TGCAGTGCTAGAGGTTCAGCGGAGACAGACACCTACAATGAGCAGTTCTTC
TRBV7-9	NA	TRBJ2-7	NA	CASSLMQGEGYEQYF	TGTGCCAGCAGCCTGATGCAGGGCGAGGGCTACGAGCAGTACTTC
TRBV28	few	TRBJ2-5	NA	CASSLENQETQYF	TGTGCCAGCAGTTTAGAAAACCAAGAGACCCAGTACTTC
TRBV2	many	TRBJ2-7	NA	CASSENWEQYF	TGTGCCAGCAGTGAAAACTGGGAGCAGTACTTC
TRBV5-1	few	TRBJ2-3	NA	CASSLDSTSTDTQYF	TGCGCCAGCAGCTTGGACAGTACGAGCACAGATACGCAGTATTTT
TRBV20-1	many	TRBJ2-3	NA	CSARGGDTQYF	TGCAGTGCTAGAGGTGGAGATACGCAGTATTTT
TRBV12-3/TRBV12-4	NA	TRBJ2-1	NA	CASRLRTNEQFF	TGTGCCAGCAGGCTCAGGACCAATGAGCAGTTCTTC
TRBV10-3	NA	TRBJ2-3	NA	CAISADLTDTQYF	TGTGCCATCAGTGCAGACCTCACAGATACGCAGTATTTT
TRBV25-1	NA	TRBJ1-2	TRBD1	CASSDHKAGTGFYGYTF	TGTGCCAGCAGCGATCATAAAGCCGGGACAGGGTTCTATGGCTACACCTTC
TRBV5-1	NA	TRBJ2-6	NA	CASSSRAAFSGANVLTF	TGCGCCAGCAGCTCCCGGGCCGCCTTCTCTGGGGCCAACGTCCTGACTTTC
TRBV6-2/TRBV6-3	NA	TRBJ1-6	NA	CASSMTENSPLHF	TGTGCCAGCAGTATGACAGAAAATTCACCCCTCCACTTT
TRBV20-1	few	TRBJ2-1	NA	CSARATNNEQFF	TGCAGTGCTAGGGCTACTAACAATGAGCAGTTCTTC
TRBV5-1	NA	TRBJ2-3	NA	CASSFSTGTKSTDTQYF	TGCGCCAGCAGCTTCTCAACCGGGACCAAGAGCACAGATACGCAGTATTTT
TRBV20-1	NA	TRBJ2-7	NA	CSASGDAASYEQYF	TGCAGTGCTAGCGGGGACGCGGCGTCCTACGAGCAGTACTTC
TRBV7-9	NA	TRBJ1-6	TRBD1	CASSSTGVGSPLHF	TGTGCCAGCAGCTCGACAGGGGTTGGGTCACCCCTCCACTTT
TRBV6-6	few	TRBJ2-2	NA	CASSHERELFF	TGTGCCAGCAGTCACGAGAGGGAGCTGTTTTTT
TRBV7-2	few	TRBJ2-7	NA	CASSLGSQENYEQYF	TGTGCCAGCAGCTTAGGAAGCCAAGAAAACTACGAGCAGTACTTC
TRBV6-1	NA	TRBJ1-6	TRBD1	CASSDRDSRINSPLHF	TGTGCCAGCAGTGACAGGGACAGTAGGATCAATTCACCCCTCCACTTT
TRBV12-3/TRBV12-4	few	TRBJ1-2	NA	CASSQTAHYGYTF	TGTGCCAGCAGTCAGACAGCGCACTATGGCTACACCTTC
TRBV29-1	NA	TRBJ1-5	NA	CSVADTYNQPQHF	TGCAGCGTGGCAGACACTTACAATCAGCCCCAGCATTTT
TRBV29-1	many	TRBJ2-3	NA	CSVVYRVVSTDTQYF	TGCAGCGTTGTTTATAGGGTAGTAAGCACAGATACGCAGTATTTT
TRBV6-5	few	TRBJ1-6	NA	CASSYDINYSPLHF	TGTGCCAGCAGTTACGACATCAACTATTCACCCCTCCACTTT
TRBV5-1	many	TRBJ2-1	NA	CASSLGSAGKSNEQFF	TGCGCCAGCAGCTTGGGCTCGGCAGGGAAATCGAATGAGCAGTTCTTC
TRBV29-1	few	TRBJ2-1	NA	CSVGWYNEQFF	TGCAGCGTTGGTTGGTACAATGAGCAGTTCTTC
TRBV28	many	TRBJ2-1	TRBD1	CASSLLTGENEQFF	TGTGCCAGCAGTCTCCTAACAGGGGAAAATGAGCAGTTCTTC
TRBV6-1	NA	TRBJ2-3	NA	CASSENRLDTQYF	TGTGCCAGCAGTGAAAACAGACTCGATACGCAGTATTTT
TRBV5-5	NA	TRBJ2-2	NA	CASSLWTHTGELFF	TGTGCCAGCAGCTTGTGGACCCACACCGGGGAGCTGTTTTTT